A selection of T cell receptor beta chains follows, all from one sample in a study of blood T cells in healthy people across ages. TCRdb re-derived calls from the 5' RACE reads in MiXCR, one entry per CDR3 protein. The table has roughly 1.7 million distinct CDR3 sequences, roughly a third seen once; the top ten hold roughly 10%. Sequenced sample: blood. The source is a woman in her twenties or thirties in good health. Both conserved end residues are part of each CDR3. A D gene is named only where the DNA matches it firmly. Expanded clones are given a class, and other clones once, few, many or no size at all.

D | size | J | V | CDR3 | DNA
. | . | TRBJ1-1 | TRBV6-1 | CASSLYFMEAFF | TGTGCCAGCAGTTTGTATTTCATGGAAGCTTTCTTT
. | . | TRBJ2-3 | TRBV5-1 | CASSLAGGSEDTQYF | TGCGCCAGCAGCTTGGCCGGCGGGTCGGAAGATACGCAGTATTTT
. | . | TRBJ2-7 | TRBV11-1 | CASSYLDKRLNYEQYF | TGTGCCAGCAGCTATCTAGATAAGAGACTGAACTACGAGCAGTACTTC
TRBD2 | . | TRBJ2-2 | TRBV27 | CASGPGLAGVGELFF | TGTGCCAGCGGCCCCGGACTAGCGGGGGTCGGGGAGCTGTTTTTT
. | few | TRBJ1-5 | TRBV14 | CASSLGGRFNQPQHF | TGTGCCAGCAGCCTGGGGGGACGGTTCAATCAGCCCCAGCATTTT
. | . | TRBJ1-5 | TRBV6-2/TRBV6-3 | CASSTRDVYYSNQPQHF | TGTGCCAGCAGTACCCGGGACGTTTACTATAGCAATCAGCCCCAGCATTTT
. | many | TRBJ2-7 | TRBV3-1 | CASSQESGVSYEQYF | TGTGCCAGCAGCCAAGAGTCAGGGGTCTCCTACGAGCAGTACTTC
TRBD2 | . | TRBJ2-1 | TRBV3-1 | CASSTLAGGLSYNEQFF | TGTGCCAGCAGCACCCTAGCGGGGGGCCTATCCTACAATGAGCAGTTCTTC
TRBD2 | . | TRBJ2-7 | TRBV15 | CATSRGLAGATAYEQYF | TGTGCCACCAGCAGGGGACTAGCGGGGGCCACTGCCTACGAGCAGTACTTC
. | few | TRBJ2-2 | TRBV1 | CTSSRPGGLSANTGELFF | TGCACCAGCAGCCGCCCTGGGGGGCTGTCTGCGAACACCGGGGAGCTGTTTTTT
TRBD1 | many | TRBJ2-7 | TRBV29-1 | CSAGTGGEQYF | TGCAGCGCCGGGACAGGGGGCGAGCAGTACTTC
. | . | TRBJ2-7 | TRBV6-1 | CASSATIPSYEQYF | TGTGCCAGCAGTGCCACCATACCCTCCTACGAGCAGTACTTC
. | . | TRBJ2-5 | TRBV27 | CASSLSGYGWETQYF | TGTGCCAGCAGTTTATCGGGCTATGGTTGGGAGACCCAGTACTTC
TRBD1 | . | TRBJ2-7 | TRBV5-5 | CASSPTGGRLGSYEQYF | TGTGCCAGCAGCCCGACAGGGGGCAGGCTGGGGAGCTACGAGCAGTACTTC
. | . | TRBJ2-7 | TRBV6-1 | CASGTGDEQYF | TGTGCCAGCGGTACGGGGGATGAGCAGTACTTC
TRBD1 | few | TRBJ1-5 | TRBV20-1 | CSAILQGAISNQPQHF | TGCAGTGCTATACTACAGGGGGCCATAAGCAATCAGCCCCAGCATTTT
. | . | TRBJ1-1 | TRBV6-2/TRBV6-3 | CASSCKDITEAFF | TGTGCCAGCAGTTGCAAGGATATTACTGAAGCTTTCTTT
. | . | TRBJ1-2 | TRBV27 | CASSLGQGRDLDSYTF | TGTGCCAGCAGTTTAGGTCAGGGGAGAGATTTGGATAGCTACACCTTC
TRBD2 | . | TRBJ2-5 | TRBV20-1 | CSAVLAGGWGETQYF | TGCAGTGCTGTACTAGCGGGAGGTTGGGGAGAGACCCAGTACTTC
. | . | TRBJ2-1 | TRBV7-3 | CASSFTGVSGQFF | TGTGCCAGCAGCTTCACTGGGGTTTCTGGGCAGTTCTTC
TRBD1 | few | TRBJ1-2 | TRBV7-9 | CASSYQGTAEGYTF | TGTGCCAGCAGCTATCAAGGGACAGCGGAGGGCTACACCTTC
. | . | TRBJ1-5 | TRBV20-1 | CSPRDRRYSNQPQHF | TGCAGTCCTAGAGATCGACGATATAGCAATCAGCCCCAGCATTTT
. | few | TRBJ2-7 | TRBV4-1 | CASSSIGQPGEQYF | TGCGCCAGCAGCTCCATAGGACAGCCCGGCGAGCAGTACTTC
TRBD2 | . | TRBJ2-7 | TRBV7-9 | CTSGTLRGTDSYEQYF | TGTACCAGCGGGACCTTACGGGGAACGGACTCCTACGAGCAGTACTTC
TRBD1 | . | TRBJ1-5 | TRBV20-1 | CSARGRTGGSSGNQPQHF | TGCAGTGCTAGAGGTCGGACAGGGGGCTCTTCGGGCAATCAGCCCCAGCATTTT
TRBD1 | . | TRBJ2-5 | TRBV7-9 | CASSLRQGLETQYF | TGTGCCAGCAGCCTACGACAGGGCCTGGAGACCCAGTACTTC
. | . | TRBJ1-1 | TRBV6-1 | CASSPTPVGWDTEAFF | TGTGCCAGCAGTCCGACGCCTGTAGGGTGGGACACTGAAGCTTTCTTT
TRBD1 | few | TRBJ1-5 | TRBV20-1 | CSAPGQGAWVNQPQHF | TGCAGTGCCCCCGGACAGGGAGCCTGGGTCAATCAGCCCCAGCATTTT
. | . | TRBJ2-5 | TRBV20-1 | CSARSLTVQETQYF | TGCAGTGCTAGATCCCTGACAGTCCAAGAGACCCAGTACTTC
TRBD2 | . | TRBJ2-3 | TRBV25-1 | CASSELAGGGYTQYF | TGTGCCAGCAGTGAGCTAGCGGGGGGCGGGTATACGCAGTATTTT
TRBD1 | . | TRBJ1-4 | TRBV6-5 | CASGTASLETNEKLFF | TGTGCCAGCGGGACAGCGTCACTCGAGACTAATGAAAAACTGTTTTTT
. | . | TRBJ2-1 | TRBV30 | CAWSRDRSSYNEQFF | TGTGCCTGGAGCAGAGACCGAAGCTCCTACAATGAGCAGTTCTTC
TRBD2 | . | TRBJ2-3 | TRBV11-2 | CASSLDRAGANTQYF | TGTGCCAGCAGCTTAGACCGGGCGGGAGCAAATACGCAGTATTTT
TRBD1 | many | TRBJ2-7 | TRBV29-1 | CSGGRGSYEQYF | TGCAGCGGCGGCAGGGGGTCTTACGAGCAGTACTTC
. | . | TRBJ1-1 | TRBV6-4 | CASSAMGGAEAFF | TGTGCCAGCAGTGCGATGGGGGGGGCTGAAGCTTTCTTT
TRBD1 | many | TRBJ2-1 | TRBV7-9 | CASSLNRGRWSEQFF | TGTGCCAGCAGCCTTAACAGGGGGAGGTGGAGTGAGCAGTTCTTC
. | . | TRBJ2-3 | TRBV6-6 | CASSYLPSTDTQYF | TGTGCCAGCAGTTACTTGCCTAGCACAGATACGCAGTATTTT
. | . | TRBJ2-5 | TRBV4-1 | CASSQDGGGVGWTQYF | TGCGCCAGCAGCCAAGATGGGGGCGGGGTTGGATGGACCCAGTACTTC
TRBD1 | . | TRBJ1-1 | TRBV7-2 | CAGKPGGMNTEAFF | TGTGCCGGCAAACCAGGGGGCATGAACACTGAAGCTTTCTTT
. | . | TRBJ2-7 | TRBV7-2 | CASSFRGGTGGNEQYF | TGTGCCAGCAGCTTTAGAGGGGGGACGGGGGGTAACGAGCAGTACTTC
. | many | TRBJ2-7 | TRBV5-1 | CASTLEAMGATYEQYF | TGCGCCAGCACCCTAGAGGCGATGGGCGCAACCTACGAGCAGTACTTC
. | . | TRBJ1-6 | TRBV2 | CASGDTGGSYNSPLHF | TGTGCCAGCGGGGACACCGGAGGCTCCTATAATTCACCCCTCCACTTT
. | many | TRBJ2-1 | TRBV12-3/TRBV12-4 | CASTGAIYNEQFF | TGTGCCAGCACCGGGGCCATCTACAATGAGCAGTTCTTC
TRBD2 | . | TRBJ2-1 | TRBV2 | CASRTLAGGSYNEQFF | TGTGCCAGCAGGACACTAGCGGGAGGTAGTTACAATGAGCAGTTCTTC
. | . | TRBJ2-7 | TRBV5-4 | CASSDGTLAAYEQYF | TGTGCCAGCAGCGATGGGACCCTTGCGGCCTACGAGCAGTACTTC
TRBD2 | . | TRBJ2-7 | TRBV10-1 | CASSDLAGPSEQYF | TGCGCCAGCAGTGATCTAGCGGGGCCCTCTGAGCAGTACTTC
. | . | TRBJ1-1 | TRBV2 | CATQTGANTEAFF | TGTGCCACCCAGACAGGAGCGAACACTGAAGCTTTCTTT
. | . | TRBJ1-2 | TRBV7-9 | CASSLDGSPGYTF | TGTGCCAGCAGCTTAGATGGCAGCCCTGGCTACACCTTC